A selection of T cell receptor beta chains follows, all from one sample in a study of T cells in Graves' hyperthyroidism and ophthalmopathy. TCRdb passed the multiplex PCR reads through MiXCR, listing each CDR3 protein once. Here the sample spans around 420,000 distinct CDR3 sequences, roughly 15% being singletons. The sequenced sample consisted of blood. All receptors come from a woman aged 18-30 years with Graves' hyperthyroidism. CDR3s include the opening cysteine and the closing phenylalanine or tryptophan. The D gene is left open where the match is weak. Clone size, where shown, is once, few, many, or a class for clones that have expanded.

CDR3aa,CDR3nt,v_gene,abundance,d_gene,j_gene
CASSPNRGGEQFF,TGTGCCAGCAGTCCCAACAGGGGAGGTGAGCAGTTCTTC,TRBV6-1,NA,NA,TRBJ2-1
CASSLGLSGQGQIYEQYF,TGTGCCAGCAGCCTGGGATTATCGGGACAGGGGCAAATCTACGAGCAGTACTTC,TRBV7-8,many,TRBD1,TRBJ2-7
CAWSNLGQANNEQFF,TGTGCCTGGAGTAATTTAGGACAGGCCAACAATGAGCAGTTCTTC,TRBV30,many,TRBD1,TRBJ2-1
CATSDSPPGEGYNEQFF,TGTGCCACCAGTGATTCCCCCCCGGGAGAGGGGTACAATGAGCAGTTCTTC,TRBV24-1,many,NA,TRBJ2-1
CSARVITGKMNEQFF,TGCAGTGCTAGGGTCATCACAGGGAAGATGAATGAGCAGTTCTTC,TRBV20-1,many,NA,TRBJ2-1
CASSVKPDRPGNTIYF,TGTGCCAGCAGCGTAAAGCCGGATAGACCTGGAAACACCATATATTTT,TRBV9,few,NA,TRBJ1-3
CAWRRDSGNTIYF,TGTGCCTGGAGGAGGGACTCTGGAAACACCATATATTTT,TRBV30,few,NA,TRBJ1-3
CASRNTGGGTEAFF,TGTGCCAGCAGGAACACAGGGGGCGGCACTGAAGCTTTCTTT,TRBV6-1,many,TRBD1,TRBJ1-1
CASSARSGGQTDTQYF,TGTGCCAGCAGCGCCCGTAGCGGGGGCCAGACAGATACGCAGTATTTT,TRBV3-1,few,TRBD2,TRBJ2-3
CSVVIIRGTEAFF,TGCAGCGTTGTTATCATTCGTGGGACTGAAGCTTTCTTT,TRBV29-1,few,NA,TRBJ1-1
CASSLLDRGPTGELFF,TGTGCCAGCAGTTTGCTGGACAGGGGTCCCACCGGGGAGCTGTTTTTT,TRBV28,many,TRBD1,TRBJ2-2
CASRSGQGANTEAFF,TGTGCCAGCAGATCGGGACAGGGGGCCAACACTGAAGCTTTCTTT,TRBV7-9,once,TRBD1,TRBJ1-1
CASTQRGTSGRKSSYNEQFF,TGTGCCAGCACCCAAAGGGGGACTAGCGGGAGGAAGAGCTCCTACAATGAGCAGTTCTTC,TRBV27,NA,TRBD2,TRBJ2-1
CASSTSGSAGELFF,TGTGCCAGTAGTACTAGCGGGAGCGCCGGGGAGCTGTTTTTT,TRBV19,few,TRBD2,TRBJ2-2
CASSRGGEPDTQYF,TGTGCCAGCAGCCGGGGGGGCGAGCCAGATACGCAGTATTTT,TRBV13,few,TRBD2,TRBJ2-3
CASTRQLNTGELFF,TGTGCCAGCACCCGACAACTTAACACCGGGGAGCTGTTTTTT,TRBV28,many,NA,TRBJ2-2
CASSPRAAVTSSYNEQFF,TGTGCCAGCAGCCCCCGGGCCGCGGTGACTAGCTCCTACAATGAGCAGTTCTTC,TRBV7-9,many,NA,TRBJ2-1
CASSQDGTGMDGYTF,TGTGCCAGCAGCCAAGACGGGACAGGGATGGATGGCTACACCTTC,TRBV5-4,NA,TRBD1,TRBJ1-2
CASSSKIGGSGCEQYF,TGTGCCAGCAGCTCGAAGATAGGAGGTAGCGGCTGCGAGCAGTACTTC,TRBV4-2,NA,NA,TRBJ2-7
CASSLGAGGYTF,TGTGCCAGCAGTCTGGGGGCAGGTGGCTACACCTTC,TRBV2,NA,NA,TRBJ1-2
CASGSSGRPDNEQFF,TGTGCCAGCGGGAGTAGCGGGAGGCCGGACAATGAGCAGTTCTTC,TRBV5-4,NA,TRBD2,TRBJ2-1
CASSYSPQGNQPQHF,TGTGCCAGCAGTTATTCACCTCAGGGGAATCAGCCCCAGCATTTT,TRBV7-2,NA,NA,TRBJ1-5
CASRRFNGGYTF,TGTGCCAGCAGACGTTTTAACGGCGGCTACACCTTC,TRBV12-3/TRBV12-4,many,NA,TRBJ1-2
CASSAPPGQDSDTQYF,TGTGCCAGCAGTGCCCCACCGGGACAGGATTCAGATACGCAGTATTTT,TRBV6-2/TRBV6-3,NA,TRBD1,TRBJ2-3
CASSIRLADTDTQYF,TGTGCCAGCAGTATTAGACTAGCGGACACAGATACGCAGTATTTT,TRBV6-1,many,TRBD2,TRBJ2-3
CAWSNGLAGGVDEQFF,TGTGCCTGGAGCAACGGGCTAGCGGGAGGAGTGGATGAGCAGTTCTTC,TRBV30,many,TRBD2,TRBJ2-1
CASRGSSSGNTIYF,TGTGCCAGCAGAGGTTCCTCCTCTGGAAACACCATATATTTT,TRBV6-1,NA,NA,TRBJ1-3
CATSDSQDITHEQYF,TGTGCCACCAGTGATTCCCAGGACATTACCCACGAGCAGTACTTC,TRBV24-1,many,NA,TRBJ2-7
CASSTHLTGDGTEAFF,TGCGCCAGCAGCACCCATTTAACAGGGGACGGCACTGAAGCTTTCTTT,TRBV4-1,few,TRBD1,TRBJ1-1
CASSQGGSGVEAFF,TGTGCCAGCAGCCAAGGAGGCTCAGGGGTTGAAGCTTTCTTT,TRBV3-1,many,NA,TRBJ1-1
CASSTSEDSNSPLHF,TGTGCCAGCAGTACCAGCGAGGATTCTAATTCACCCCTCCACTTT,TRBV2,many,NA,TRBJ1-6
CASSTGHPRLVEPQHF,TGTGCCAGCAGTACCGGACACCCCAGGTTGGTGGAGCCCCAGCATTTT,TRBV6-2/TRBV6-3,many,NA,TRBJ1-5
CSATAGGTDEQYF,TGCAGTGCCACCGCAGGGGGCACCGACGAGCAGTACTTC,TRBV20-1,NA,TRBD1,TRBJ2-7
CASRPDSTSGNTIYF,TGTGCCAGCAGACCGGACAGTACATCTGGAAACACCATATATTTT,TRBV27,many,NA,TRBJ1-3
CASSSHSAGVYNEQFF,TGTGCCAGCAGCTCCCACTCGGCGGGAGTCTACAATGAGCAGTTCTTC,TRBV7-9,NA,TRBD2,TRBJ2-1
CATSRGGAGETGELFF,TGTGCCACCAGCAGAGGTGGAGCGGGAGAAACCGGGGAGCTGTTTTTT,TRBV15,NA,TRBD2,TRBJ2-2
CASSERGYYNEQFF,TGTGCCAGCAGTGAGAGGGGCTACTACAATGAGCAGTTCTTC,TRBV2,many,NA,TRBJ2-1
CSARDRQNSWNEKLFF,TGCAGTGCTAGAGATCGCCAGAACAGTTGGAATGAAAAACTGTTTTTT,TRBV20-1,many,NA,TRBJ1-4
CASSPYDRGPGYTF,TGTGCCAGCAGCCCTTACGACAGGGGGCCCGGCTACACCTTC,TRBV7-9,few,TRBD1,TRBJ1-2
CSANGLAGGGTDTQYF,TGCAGTGCTAACGGACTAGCGGGAGGGGGAACAGATACGCAGTATTTT,TRBV20-1,NA,TRBD2,TRBJ2-3